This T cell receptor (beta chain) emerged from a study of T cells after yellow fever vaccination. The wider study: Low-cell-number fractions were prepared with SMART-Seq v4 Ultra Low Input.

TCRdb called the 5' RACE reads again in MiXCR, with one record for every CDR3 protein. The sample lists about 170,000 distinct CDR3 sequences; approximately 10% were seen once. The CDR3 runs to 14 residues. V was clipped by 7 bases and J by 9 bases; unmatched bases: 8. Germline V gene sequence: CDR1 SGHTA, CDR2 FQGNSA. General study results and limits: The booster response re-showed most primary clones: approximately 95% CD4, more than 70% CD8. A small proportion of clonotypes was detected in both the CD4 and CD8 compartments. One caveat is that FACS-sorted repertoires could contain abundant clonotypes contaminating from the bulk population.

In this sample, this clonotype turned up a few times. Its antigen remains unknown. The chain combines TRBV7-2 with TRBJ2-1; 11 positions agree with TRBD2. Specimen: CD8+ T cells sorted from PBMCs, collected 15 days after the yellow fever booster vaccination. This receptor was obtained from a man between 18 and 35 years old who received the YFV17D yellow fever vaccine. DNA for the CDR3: TGTGCCAGCAACCCTAGCGGGGGGTTGAGTGAGCAGTTCTTC. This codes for CASNPSGGLSEQFF.